These T cell receptor beta chains were read from a single sample in a study of blood T cell repertoires in COVID-19. The repertoire was sequenced with immunoSEQ multiplex PCR; TCRdb's copy has only in-frame clones and lacks some. This table holds 200,000 to 250,000 clones, about four fifths found once. Input material: peripheral blood. These TCRs come from a woman older than 75 with COVID-19, enrolled during active disease. The CDR3 runs from the conserved cysteine through the conserved F or W. A D gene is named only where the DNA matches it firmly. Expanded clones are given a class, and other clones once, few, many or no size at all.

v_gene	j_gene	abundance	d_gene	CDR3nt	CDR3aa
TRBV11-2	TRBJ2-1	.	TRBD1	TGTGCCAGCAGCCCAGACAGGGGAGGTGAGCAGTTCTTC	CASSPDRGGEQFF
TRBV7-3	TRBJ2-7	once	TRBD1	TGTGCCAGCAGCACTGGGACAGGTATACCCTACGAGCAGTACTTC	CASSTGTGIPYEQYF
TRBV25-1	TRBJ2-3	.	TRBD1	TGTGCCTCACAGGGGGCCGGCACAGATACGCAGTATTTT	CASQGAGTDTQYF
TRBV3-1/TRBV3-2	TRBJ1-2	.	.	TGTGCCAGCAGCCTCACAGTGGGGAGAGGAGGCTACACCTTC	CASSLTVGRGGYTF
TRBV7-2	TRBJ2-2	.	.	TGTGCCAGCAGCTCGAGAGGGGGATCCGGGGAGCTGTTTTTT	CASSSRGGSGELFF
TRBV5-4	TRBJ2-5	many	TRBD2	TGTGCCAGCAGCTCGCTACTAGCGGGAGCTTTTAGAGAGACCCAGTACTTC	CASSSLLAGAFRETQYF
TRBV11-2	TRBJ1-1	.	.	TGTGCCAGCAGCCGATTAGTTAGGGGGGGCTCAGCTTTCTTT	CASSRLVRGGSAFF
TRBV2	TRBJ1-4	.	TRBD1	TGTGCCAGCCGAGGGACAGGGGGAGATGAAAAACTGTTTTTT	CASRGTGGDEKLFF
TRBV4-3	TRBJ2-3	.	.	TGCGCCAGCAGCTCCCAGACTGGCACAGATACGCAGTATTTT	CASSSQTGTDTQYF
TRBV6-5	TRBJ1-1	once	TRBD1	TGTGCCAGCAGCCCACGACAGGGAGTCACTGAAGCTTTCTTT	CASSPRQGVTEAFF
TRBV7-6	TRBJ2-6	few	.	TGTGCCAGCAGCCCACGACTACGTGGAGGGTCTGGGGCCAACGTCCTGACTTTC	CASSPRLRGGSGANVLTF
TRBV6-5	TRBJ1-1	few	.	TGTGCCAGCAGACAGAATATCAAGGACACTGAAGCTTTCTTT	CASRQNIKDTEAFF
TRBV29-1	TRBJ2-2	.	.	TGCAGCGTTGGGCAGGGGCGAACCGGGGAGCTGTTTTTT	CSVGQGRTGELFF
TRBV5-4	TRBJ1-3	.	.	TGTGCCAGCAGCGATACAGGGACTGGAAACACCATATATTTT	CASSDTGTGNTIYF
TRBV5-8	TRBJ2-3	.	TRBD1	TGTGCCAGCAGCTTAGGGGGCAGACGCACAGATACGCAGTATTTT	CASSLGGRRTDTQYF
TRBV7-9	TRBJ1-1	.	.	TGTGCCAGCAGCTTAGCGGGACACCCCCCTGAAGCTTTCTTT	CASSLAGHPPEAFF
TRBV6-6	TRBJ1-5	.	TRBD1	TGTGCCAGTGGGACAGGGACCTGGACCCAGCATTTT	CASGTGTWTQHF
TRBV28	TRBJ2-7	.	.	TGTGCCAGCAGTTCCCTGGACATCGCCTACGAGCAGTACTTC	CASSSLDIAYEQYF
TRBV6-2/TRBV6-3	TRBJ2-3	.	TRBD2	TGTGCCAGCAGTACACCCGGACTAGCGGGGGCAGATACGCAGTATTTT	CASSTPGLAGADTQYF
TRBV6-5	TRBJ2-3	.	.	TGTGCCAGCAGGGCCATGACAGGCACAGATACGCAGTATTTT	CASRAMTGTDTQYF
TRBV2	TRBJ1-4	.	.	TGTGCCAGTGTAATCGGGGTTAATGAAAAACTGTTTTTT	CASVIGVNEKLFF
TRBV5-4	TRBJ1-2	.	TRBD1	TGTGCCAGCAGCCCTGCAGGGACAGGGGGCATCGGAGGCTACACCTTC	CASSPAGTGGIGGYTF
TRBV19	TRBJ2-7	once	.	TGTGCCAGTAGTACCCCTACAGGGTACGACGAGCAGTACTTC	CASSTPTGYDEQYF
TRBV5-1	TRBJ1-3	.	.	TGCGCCAGCAGCCTCGTCGGGGCTGGAAACACCATATATTTT	CASSLVGAGNTIYF
TRBV9	TRBJ2-1	few	TRBD1	TGTGCCAGCAGCTACAGGGGTTACAATGAGCAGTTCTTC	CASSYRGYNEQFF
TRBV18	TRBJ1-2	.	.	TGTGCCAGCTCACCGGCCAGGGCTAGTGGCTACACCTTC	CASSPARASGYTF
TRBV6-5	TRBJ1-1	few	TRBD1	TGTGCCAGCAGTCGGATTAGGACAGGGGCGGGCGTAGCTTTCTTT	CASSRIRTGAGVAFF
TRBV29-1	TRBJ1-2	.	.	TGCAGCGTGTCAGGCGATGTGCGCGAAACAGGCTCTACTAACTATGGCTACACCTTC	CSVSGDVRETGSTNYGYTF
TRBV21-1	TRBJ2-2	.	.	TGTGCCAGCAGCAACTCCGGGACTAGCGGGCTCCTCACCGGGGAGCTGTTTTTT	CASSNSGTSGLLTGELFF
TRBV6-2/TRBV6-3	TRBJ2-7	.	.	TGTGCCAGCAGTTCTACGTACGAGCAGTACTTC	CASSSTYEQYF
TRBV30	TRBJ1-1	.	.	TGTGCCTGGAGCAGGGCCTCTGAAGCTTTCTTT	CAWSRASEAFF
TRBV21-1	TRBJ2-4	.	.	TGTGCCAGCCCCCACAGGGGTCTTCGGGCAGCCAAAAACATTCAGTACTTC	CASPHRGLRAAKNIQYF
TRBV11-2	TRBJ2-7	.	TRBD1	TGTGCCAGCAGCCATGACAGGGGCTCCTACGAGCAGTACTTC	CASSHDRGSYEQYF
TRBV6-5	TRBJ1-3	.	.	TGTGCCAGCAGTTGGGAGGTCGGGGGCTCTGGAAACACCATATATTTT	CASSWEVGGSGNTIYF
TRBV24-1	TRBJ2-3	.	.	TGTGCCACCAGTGACCCTGGACTCAGAGCCACAGATACGCAGTATTTT	CATSDPGLRATDTQYF
TRBV6-2/TRBV6-3	TRBJ1-5	.	TRBD1	TGTGCCAGCAGTTACATTCCCAACAGGGGGCGATGGCAGCCCCAGCATTTT	CASSYIPNRGRWQPQHF
TRBV28	TRBJ1-6	.	TRBD1	TGTGCCAGCAGCATCCCTAAACAGGGGGCGAATTCACCCCTCCACTTT	CASSIPKQGANSPLHF
TRBV7-9	TRBJ2-2	.	TRBD2	TGTGCCAGCAGCTTGGGGACTAGCGGGAGAAGGACCGGGGAGCTGTTTTTT	CASSLGTSGRRTGELFF